A single sample gave rise to the 16 T cell receptor beta chains below, sequenced in a study of T cell repertoires in aging, cancer and after chemotherapy. A mixed TRB-A/B primer pool amplified rearranged TRB by multiplex touch-down PCR. TCRdb fed the multiplex PCR reads into MiXCR, producing one record per CDR3 protein. Altogether thousands of distinct CDR3 sequences are present, approximately 22% being singletons, with the ten largest covering approximately 8.7%. TCR beta rearrangements were amplified from peripheral blood genomic DNA. The specimen was blood. These receptors came from a human donor with a blood cancer.

With respect to this clonotype: A clone one base away is much larger, so this may be a read error. J is TRBJ2-1 and V is TRBV12-3 or TRBV12-4; D is perhaps TRBD1 (6 bases). This CDR3 spans 14 amino acids. In nucleotides, the CDR3 is TGTTCCAGCAGGGAAAGGGACACCAACAATGAGCAGTTCTTC. Amino acid sequence: CSSRERDTNNEQFF.

There are a few counts of this clonotype. The chain carries TRBV28 and TRBJ2-3; D uncertain. V dropped 4 bases and J dropped 2 bases, with 22 bases sitting between them. This CDR3 is built from 18 residues. CDR1 MDHEN and CDR2 SYDVKM come from the germline V gene. In nucleotides, the CDR3 is TGTGCCAGCAGTTACTCACATCCAAACGGACCCAACACAGATACGCAGTATTTT. This codes for CASSYSHPNGPNTDTQYF.

This clonotype has just a few counts. V gene TRBV7-2 combines with J gene TRBJ2-6, with a possible D match to TRBD2 (6 bases). V gave up 1 base and J gave up 2 bases, with 9 bases separating them. Per the germline V gene, CDR1 is SGHTA and CDR2 is FQGNSA. The CDR3 is 16 amino acids. The CDR3, as DNA: TGTGCCAGCAGCTTAGGGAGGGGAGCTGGGGCCAACGTCCTGACTTTC. Translated, it gives CASSLGRGAGANVLTF.

This rearrangement joins TRBV4-3 to TRBJ2-3; 7 bases map to TRBD2. Trimming removed 1 base from V and 3 bases from J; junction bases left unmatched: 7. CDR1 and CDR2 from the germline V gene are LGHNA and YSLEER. The CDR3 consists of 16 residues. CDR3 DNA: TGCGCCAGCAGCCAAGGGCCGGGAGGAGGGACAGATACGCAGTATTTT. Translated: CASSQGPGGGTDTQYF.

This clonotype is deemed medium-sized. The CDR3 DNA follows: TGTGCCAGTACTCCAGCAGGGTTGGACTATGGCTACACCTTC. It encodes CASTPAGLDYGYTF. The rearrangement joins TRBV19 to TRBJ1-2, with D perhaps matching TRBD1 (5 bases). The CDR3 sequence is 14 residues long. Germline assignment: CDR1 LNHDA and CDR2 SQIVND (reference sequence). V lost 7 bases, J lost 3 bases, and 15 bases lay in between.

In regard to this clonotype: One base away lies a much larger clone, so this may be a sequencing read error. The chain combines TRBV6-5 with TRBJ2-1; 7 nucleotides align to TRBD2. Germline loops: CDR1 MNHEY, CDR2 SVGAGI. The CDR3 sequence is 13 residues long. The DNA for the CDR3 is TGTGCCAGCGGAAACAGCAGGGAGGGAGAGCATTTCTTC. Residues: CASGNSREGEHFF.

By its share, this clonotype is medium-sized. CDR3 in amino acids: CASRDRAGVRSDEQFF. The DNA of the CDR3 is TGTGCCAGCAGGGACCGAGCGGGAGTGAGGTCGGATGAGCAGTTCTTC. V and J are TRBV6-1 and TRBJ2-1; 8 positions match TRBD2. Germline V gives CDR1 MNHNS, CDR2 SASEGT. This CDR3 contains 16 residues. The ends lost 6 bases at V and 8 bases at J; junction bases unmatched: 15.

The chain recombines TRBV7-6 with TRBJ2-1; TRBD2 agrees at 9 bases. This CDR3 spans 15 amino acids. Germline V gives CDR1 SGHVS, CDR2 FNYEAQ. V lost 4 bases to trimming and J lost 1 base; unmatched junction nucleotides: 2. The CDR3 bases are TGTGCCAGCAGCTCCCTAGCGGGGTCCTACAATGAGCAGTTCTTC. Protein product: CASSSLAGSYNEQFF.

This clonotype is a singleton in its sample. A read error is possible here, since a much larger clone lies one base away. CDR3: CASSEGSWTGGNEQYF. The CDR3 DNA reads as TGTGCCAGCAGTGAAGGCTCCTGGACAGGGGGCAACGAGCAGTACTTC. The rearrangement uses TRBV6-5 and TRBJ2-7; 11 bases agree with TRBD1. Germline V gene lookup returns CDR1 MNHEY and CDR2 SVGAGI. The CDR3 loop spans 16 amino acids. V lost 5 bases and J lost 5; bases outside the gene matches: 11.

This chain uses TRBV7-2 with TRBJ2-7; D may be TRBD2 (6 bases). The CDR3 totals 15 residues. V was shortened by 5 bases and J by 5 bases, with 19 bases between the two germline ends. The V gene's germline CDR1 is SGHTA and CDR2 FQGNSA. CDR3 coding DNA: TGTGCCAGCAGCCTCCCCCGGCTAGCGCACCACGAGCAGTACTTC. It codes for CASSLPRLAHHEQYF.

The chain recombines TRBV5-6 with TRBJ2-7; 7 positions match TRBD1. There are 15 residues in the CDR3. V shed 1 base, J shed 4 bases, and the junction held 8 bases outside the gene matches. Germline V gene data show CDR1 as SGHDT and CDR2 as YYEEEE. The CDR3 reads CASSLWDRTRYEQYF. CDR3 in DNA: TGTGCCAGCAGCTTGTGGGACAGAACGAGGTACGAGCAGTACTTC.

This chain joins TRBV7-2 and TRBJ2-1; 13 nucleotides match TRBD2. Germline V lookup: CDR1 SGHTA, CDR2 FQGNSA. Trimming at V came to 3 bases and at J to 7 bases, leaving 12 bases not matched to a gene. The CDR3 spans 18 residues. The CDR3 sequence is CASSFRTSGSRRENEQFF. The CDR3 DNA reads TGTGCCAGCAGCTTCAGGACTAGCGGGAGCCGGAGGGAGAATGAGCAGTTCTTC.

This clonotype was seen only a few times. The chain recombines TRBV24-1 with TRBJ1-1; D uncertain. The germline V gene encodes CDR1 KGHDR and CDR2 SFDVKD. CDR3 size: 12 residues. V was trimmed by 4 bases and J by 8 bases, leaving 10 bases between them. The CDR3 bases are TGTGCCACCAGTGACCGTGAAGGGGAAGCTTTCTTT. It codes for CATSDREGEAFF.

This clonotype was picked up a small number of times. The chain is built from TRBV5-1 and TRBJ2-1; D possibly uses TRBD1 or TRBD2 (5 bases each). V was clipped by 2 bases and J by 7 bases, with 16 bases between them. CDR1 and CDR2 from the germline V gene are SGHRS and YFSETQ. The CDR3 spans 15 residues. CDR3 DNA: TGCGCCAGCAGCTTTGTGGGGGAGAGGTATAATGAGCAGTTCTTC. The encoded protein is CASSFVGERYNEQFF.

As concerns this clonotype: A read error may produce the germline difference seen at one junction end. The CDR3: CASSQVFTSGAGAYNEQFF. CDR3 coding DNA: TGCGCCAGCAGCCAAGTGTTCACTAGCGGGGCGGGGGCCTACAATGAGCAGTTCTTC. This rearrangement joins TRBV4-2 to TRBJ2-1, with 10 bases fitting TRBD2. Germline assignment: CDR1 LGHNA and CDR2 YNFKEQ. There are 19 residues in the CDR3.

Remarks on this clonotype: The junction does not match germline at one end; this may be a read error. The chain couples TRBV15 to TRBJ2-1; 9 nucleotides line up with TRBD2. The CDR3 runs 16 residues. Germline assignment: CDR1 LNHNV and CDR2 YYDKDF (reference sequence). The CDR3 nucleotides read TGTGCCACCAGCACCCGTAGCGGGAGCTCCTACAATGGGCAGTTCTTC. This codes for CATSTRSGSSYNGQFF.